Shown below are 24 T cell receptor beta chains from a single sample sequenced in a study of blood T cell repertoires in COVID-19. This table comes from immunoSEQ multiplex PCR, and its TCRdb copy is limited to in-frame clones, with some not included. The table shows about 130,000 clones, with about four fifths occurring only once. The sequenced sample consisted of peripheral blood. The source is a human donor in a cohort sampled during active COVID-19.

The chain links TRBV4-1 to TRBJ2-1, with a tentative D call TRBD2 (7 bases). V dropped 3 bases and J dropped 10 bases, with 22 bases sitting between them. Germline CDR1 is MGHRA and CDR2 is YSYEKL. The CDR3 is made up of 16 amino acids. The CDR3, as DNA: TGCGCCAGCAGCCAGAAGGGTGGGGGGGCGTGGGCGGAGCAGTTCTTC. This translates into CASSQKGGGAWAEQFF.

The genes are TRBV30 and TRBJ1-6; possibly TRBD1 for D (5 bases). The ends were cut back, 7 bases at V and 12 bases at J, with 19 bases in the middle. CDR3 size: 13 residues. Germline V CDR1 and CDR2: GTSNPN, SVGIG (reference sequence). CDR3 amino acids: CASSPGAGGPLHF. CDR3 sequence (DNA): TGTGCCTCTTCGCCCGGGGCGGGGGGACCCCTCCACTTT.

The rearrangement joins TRBV6-5 to TRBJ1-1; D remains ambiguous. The CDR3 is made up of 12 amino acids. The germline V gene has CDR1 MNHEY and CDR2 SVGAGI. Trimming removed 7 bases at V and 11 bases at J, with 17 bases between. The CDR3 coding sequence is TGTGCCAGCATGGGTGTTGGAGAGCGGGCTTTCTTT. Its translation is CASMGVGERAFF.

The V gene is TRBV19, the J gene TRBJ2-3, with D possibly TRBD1 on 6 matching bases. Trimming shortened V by 4 bases and J by 4 bases, and 18 bases separated the two germline ends. Germline loops: CDR1 LNHDA, CDR2 SQIVND (reference sequence). The CDR3 is made up of 16 amino acids. CDR3 nucleotide sequence: TGTGCCAGTAGTAACCGGGGCCAGGGGTGGGCAGATACGCAGTATTTT. It encodes CASSNRGQGWADTQYF.

The chain has TRBV19 and TRBJ1-1; no clear D gene. V gave up 5 bases and J gave up 5 bases, with 12 bases separating them. Germline V gene sequence: CDR1 LNHDA, CDR2 SQIVND (reference sequence). The CDR3 extends over 13 amino acids. CDR3 sequence: CASSSDYRTEAFF. CDR3 nucleotide sequence: TGTGCCAGTAGTTCGGACTACAGAACTGAAGCTTTCTTT.

The chain employs TRBV15 and TRBJ2-7; tentatively, D is TRBD2 (6 bases). V was clipped by 8 bases and J by 2 bases, with 19 bases between them. Germline CDR1 and CDR2: LNHNV and YYDKDF (reference sequence). The CDR3 contains 15 residues. The CDR3 protein is CATGNRAGPTYEQYF. CDR3 in DNA: TGTGCCACCGGCAACCGGGCGGGGCCGACCTACGAGCAGTACTTC.

This chain joins TRBV18 and TRBJ2-5, with D perhaps TRBD2 (6 bases). The germline V gene has CDR1 KGHSH and CDR2 LQKENI. Trimming removed 5 bases from V and 5 bases from J, with 12 bases in between. The CDR3 contains 13 residues. CDR3 protein: CASSSSEVETQYF. Here the CDR3 DNA reads TGTGCCAGCTCATCTAGCGAGGTGGAGACCCAGTACTTC.

This rearrangement joins TRBV9 to TRBJ2-2, with 8 bases aligning to TRBD1. Germline V lookup: CDR1 SGDLS, CDR2 YYNGEE. V lost 4 bases, J lost 5 bases, and 7 bases stayed unmatched. CDR3 length: 15 residues. The CDR3 loop is CASSPQQGGTGELFF. CDR3 coding DNA: TGTGCCAGCAGCCCCCAACAGGGGGGTACCGGGGAGCTGTTTTTT.

The rearrangement uses TRBV2 and TRBJ2-4; TRBD2 matches at 7 bases. CDR1 SNHLY and CDR2 FYNNEI come from the germline V gene. The CDR3 is made up of 15 amino acids. With 7 bases clipped from V and 3 bases from J, the junction kept 9 bases outside the gene matches. The CDR3 sequence is CASKSSGGSKNIQYF. CDR3 nucleotide sequence: TGTGCCAGCAAATCCTCGGGAGGAAGCAAAAACATTCAGTACTTC. Supplemented by reference TRBV2 and TRBJ2-4, the full variable domain reads EPEVTQTPSHQVTQMGQEVILRCVPISNHLYFYWYRQILGQKVEFLVSFYNNEISEKSEIFDDQFSVERPDGSNFTLKIRSTKLEDSAMYFCASKSSGGSKNIQYFGAGTRLSVL.

Points on this clone: One junction end disagrees with the germline gene, perhaps due to a read error. The chain joins TRBV4-1 to TRBJ2-3; perhaps TRBD2 as D (6 bases). The CDR3 is 12 residues long. The germline gives CDR1 MGHRA, CDR2 YSYEKL. CDR3 nucleotide sequence: TGCGCCAGCAGCCAAATAGCGGAAATACGCCATTTT. Its protein is CASSQIAEIRHF.

V usage is TRBV18 and J usage is TRBJ1-2; possibly TRBD1 for D (6 bases). This CDR3 region has 15 residues. CDR1 KGHSH and CDR2 LQKENI come from the germline V gene. Trimming removed 2 bases from V and 1 base from J, with 11 bases in between. CDR3 region: CASSPTDRRNYGYTF. DNA for the CDR3: TGTGCCAGCTCACCAACGGACAGACGTAACTATGGCTACACCTTC.

The chain employs TRBV14 and TRBJ1-2, with unresolved D. V lost 0 bases, J lost 5 bases, and 7 bases lay in between. Germline lookup yields CDR1 SGHDN and CDR2 FVKESK. This CDR3 region has 13 residues. The CDR3 DNA reads TGTGCCAGCAGCCAAGATCGTATTTATGGCTACACCTTC. Its protein product is CASSQDRIYGYTF. Full variable domain (outside the CDR3, taken from reference TRBV14 and TRBJ1-2): EAGVTQFPSHSVIEKGQTVTLRCDPISGHDNLYWYRRVMGKEIKFLLHFVKESKQDESGMPNNRFLAERTGGTYSTLKVQPAELEDSGVYFCASSQDRIYGYTFGSGTRLTVV.

This clone has a handful of counts. V gene TRBV4-1 combines with J gene TRBJ2-7, with D possibly matching TRBD1 (6 bases). The CDR3 is 15 amino acids. Between the trimmed V and J ends, which lost 5 bases and 0 bases, there was a span of 14 bases. The germline V gene has CDR1 MGHRA and CDR2 YSYEKL. The CDR3 spells CASSKQDSHSYEQYF. The CDR3 nucleotides read TGCGCCAGCAGCAAACAGGACAGTCACTCCTACGAGCAGTACTTC.

The chain couples TRBV5-6 to TRBJ1-2, with a weak D call TRBD1 (5 bases). From germline, CDR1 is SGHDT and CDR2 YYEEEE. Trimming left V 4 bases short and J 1 base short, with 8 bases between. This CDR3 is 13 amino acids long. The CDR3 protein is CASSPDSNYGYTF. CDR3 sequence (DNA): TGTGCCAGCAGCCCTGACAGTAACTATGGCTACACCTTC.

The chain recombines TRBV19 with TRBJ1-5; 8 bases are shared with TRBD1. Germline CDR1 is LNHDA and CDR2 is SQIVND (reference sequence). The V gene end was trimmed by 3 bases and the J gene end by 4 bases; junction bases not matched to a gene: 5. This CDR3 spans 15 amino acids. CDR3 in amino acids: CASSIAQGANQPQHF. The CDR3 nucleotides read TGTGCCAGTAGTATCGCGCAGGGGGCAAATCAGCCCCAGCATTTT.

This clone was picked up a small number of times. This sequence joins TRBV5-1 and TRBJ1-3, with 8 positions matching TRBD1. The CDR3 has 14 residues. Germline V gene data show CDR1 as SGHRS and CDR2 as YFSETQ. V gave up 4 bases and J gave up 7 bases; unmatched junction bases: 7. Written as DNA, the CDR3 is TGCGCCAGCAGCGACTTAGGACAGGGCAACACCATATATTTT. This translates into CASSDLGQGNTIYF.

This chain joins TRBV19 and TRBJ1-3; D gene uncertain. With 1 base removed from V and 4 bases from J, the gap between germline ends came to 14 bases. The V gene's germline CDR1 is LNHDA and CDR2 SQIVND (reference sequence). The length of the CDR3 is 16 residues. CDR3 loop: CASSIVPGIRGNTIYF. The CDR3 DNA sequence: TGTGCCAGTAGTATAGTGCCCGGGATCCGAGGAAACACCATATATTTT.

The J gene is TRBJ2-1, the V gene TRBV6-5, with unresolved D. The V gene lost 4 bases and the J gene lost 0 bases, with 4 bases spanning the gap. Germline CDR1 MNHEY, CDR2 SVGAGI. This CDR3 is 13 amino acids long. CDR3 nucleotides: TGTGCCAGCAGTTTCGGCTCCTACAATGAGCAGTTCTTC. This translates into CASSFGSYNEQFF.

Here the CDR3 DNA reads TGTGCCAGCGGACAGGGGTCTTACACCATATATTTT. Translating gives CASGQGSYTIYF. The chain has TRBV10-3 and TRBJ1-3, with 9 nucleotides matching TRBD1. This CDR3 region has 12 residues. Germline V gene lookup returns CDR1 ENHRY and CDR2 SYGVKD. V was pared by 10 bases and J by 8 bases, with 6 bases of the junction left unmatched.

The V and J genes are TRBV10-1 and TRBJ1-3; D is unclear. The CDR3 spans 13 residues. The germline V gene has CDR1 WNHNN and CDR2 SYGVQD (reference sequence). V lost 3 bases, J lost 0 bases, and 3 bases lay in between. CDR3: CASSDNSGNTIYF. In nucleotides, the CDR3 is TGCGCCAGCAGTGATAACTCTGGAAACACCATATATTTT.

The rearrangement links TRBV19 to TRBJ2-7; possible D gene TRBD2, 6 bases. Germline V lookup: CDR1 LNHDA, CDR2 SQIVND (reference sequence). Trimming cost V 3 bases and J 2 bases, with 11 bases left between them. The CDR3 has 14 amino acids. This CDR3 is CASSIEGGPYEQYF. DNA for the CDR3: TGTGCCAGTAGTATTGAGGGAGGACCCTACGAGCAGTACTTC. The complete variable domain, with remaining parts taken from reference TRBV19 and TRBJ2-7, reads DGGITQSPKYLFRKEGQNVTLSCEQNLNHDAMYWYRQDPGQGLRLIYYSQIVNDFQKGDIAEGYSVSREKKESFPLTVTSAQKNPTAFYLCASSIEGGPYEQYFGPGTRLTVT.

V gene TRBV2 combines with J gene TRBJ2-1, with TRBD1 identical over 9 bases. The CDR3 has 14 residues. After removal of 7 bases from V and 5 bases from J, the junction contained 6 bases not matched to a gene. Germline V CDR1 and CDR2: SNHLY, FYNNEI. This CDR3 reads CASTGDRANNEQFF. CDR3 nucleotides: TGTGCCAGCACAGGGGACAGGGCCAACAATGAGCAGTTCTTC.

This sequence joins TRBV4-2 and TRBJ2-6, with 7 positions matching TRBD1. This CDR3 is built from 18 residues. Germline assignment: CDR1 LGHNA and CDR2 YNFKEQ. The V gene end was trimmed by 1 base and the J gene end by 0 bases; junction bases not matched to a gene: 6. As DNA, the CDR3 is TGTGCCAGCAGCCAAGGGGACAGAAAATACTCTGGGGCCAACGTCCTGACTTTC. Its translation: CASSQGDRKYSGANVLTF.

Only a few counts were recorded for this clone. The V call is TRBV29-1, the J call TRBJ2-2; unclear D gene. The ends were cut back, 0 bases at V and 9 bases at J, with 11 bases in the middle. Germline V gives CDR1 SQVTM, CDR2 ANQGSEA. The CDR3 totals 13 residues. The chain's CDR3 is CSVEDSLGRELFF. The CDR3 DNA reads as TGCAGCGTTGAAGATTCCCTAGGAAGGGAGCTGTTTTTT.